This TCR beta chain derives from a study of T cell repertoires in cytomegalovirus infection. Study-level points and caveats: The response measured ex vivo was dominated by TCR beta clonotypes (HLA-C-restricted and CMV-specific).

This clonotype was found many times. As yet, its antigen is unknown. Per the germline V gene, CDR1 is SGHVS and CDR2 is FNYEAQ. Trimming took 0 bases from V and 4 from J, leaving 18 bases between them. The CDR3 is made up of 17 amino acids. TCRdb independently ran MiXCR on the reads; one entry per CDR3 protein. This table holds fewer than 850,000 distinct CDR3 sequences, about 29% found once. This TCR was recovered from a human donor in good health (CMV status not recorded). Some clones in this sample may be carry-over from other donors' samples. The chain uses TRBV7-6 and TRBJ1-1, with unresolved D. Sequencing used cultured CD8+ T cells from PBMCs, obtained from culture after CMV antigen stimulation. CDR3 sequence reads: CASSLAVAGKGSTEAFF. The CDR3 DNA follows: TGTGCCAGCAGCTTAGCGGTGGCGGGCAAAGGGAGCACTGAAGCTTTCTTT.